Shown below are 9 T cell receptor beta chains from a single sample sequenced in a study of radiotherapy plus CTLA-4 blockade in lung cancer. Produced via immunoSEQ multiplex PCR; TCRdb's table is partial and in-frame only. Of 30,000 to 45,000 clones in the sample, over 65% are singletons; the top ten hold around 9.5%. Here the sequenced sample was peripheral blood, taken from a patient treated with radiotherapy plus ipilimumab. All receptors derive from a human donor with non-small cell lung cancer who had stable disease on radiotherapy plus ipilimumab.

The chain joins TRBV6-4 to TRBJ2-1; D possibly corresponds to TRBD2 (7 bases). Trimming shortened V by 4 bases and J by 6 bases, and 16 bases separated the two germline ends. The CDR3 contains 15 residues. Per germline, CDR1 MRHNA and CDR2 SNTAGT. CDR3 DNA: TGTGCCAGCAGTGCAGAGGGGGGGATAGGCAATGAGCAGTTCTTC. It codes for CASSAEGGIGNEQFF.

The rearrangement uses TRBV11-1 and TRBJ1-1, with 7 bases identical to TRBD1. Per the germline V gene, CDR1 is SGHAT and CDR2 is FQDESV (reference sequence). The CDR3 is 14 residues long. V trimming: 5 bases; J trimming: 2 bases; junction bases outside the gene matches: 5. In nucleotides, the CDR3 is TGTGCCAGCAGCCATGGGACAGATAACACTGAAGCTTTCTTT. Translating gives CASSHGTDNTEAFF.

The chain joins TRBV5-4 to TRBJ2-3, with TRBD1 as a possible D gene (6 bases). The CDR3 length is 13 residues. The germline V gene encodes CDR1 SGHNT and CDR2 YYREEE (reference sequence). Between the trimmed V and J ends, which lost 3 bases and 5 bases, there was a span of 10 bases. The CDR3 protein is CASSSQGGDTQYF. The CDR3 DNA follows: TGTGCCAGCAGCTCACAGGGCGGAGATACGCAGTATTTT.

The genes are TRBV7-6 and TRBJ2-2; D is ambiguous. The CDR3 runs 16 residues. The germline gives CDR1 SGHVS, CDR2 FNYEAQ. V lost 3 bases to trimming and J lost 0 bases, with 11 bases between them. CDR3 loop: CASSLTLEPNTGELFF. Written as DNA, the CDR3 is TGTGCCAGCAGCTTGACTCTCGAACCGAACACCGGGGAGCTGTTTTTT.

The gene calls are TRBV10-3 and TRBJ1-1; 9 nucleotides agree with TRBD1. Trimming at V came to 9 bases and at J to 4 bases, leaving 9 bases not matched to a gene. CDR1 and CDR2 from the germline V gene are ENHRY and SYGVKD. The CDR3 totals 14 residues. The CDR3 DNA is TGTGCCATTAGGACAGGGGCGGCGAGCACTGAAGCTTTCTTT. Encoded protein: CAIRTGAASTEAFF.

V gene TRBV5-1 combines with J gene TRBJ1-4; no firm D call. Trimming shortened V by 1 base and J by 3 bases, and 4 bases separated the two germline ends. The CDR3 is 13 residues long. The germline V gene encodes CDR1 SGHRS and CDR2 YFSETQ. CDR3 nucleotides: TGCGCCAGCAGCTTGAATTCTAATGAAAAACTGTTTTTT. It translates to CASSLNSNEKLFF.

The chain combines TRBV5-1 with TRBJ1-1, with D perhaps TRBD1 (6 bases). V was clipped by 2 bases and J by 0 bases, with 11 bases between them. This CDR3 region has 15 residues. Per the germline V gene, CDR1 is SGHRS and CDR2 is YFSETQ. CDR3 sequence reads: CASSFTRGMNTEAFF. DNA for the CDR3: TGCGCCAGCAGCTTCACGAGGGGGATGAACACTGAAGCTTTCTTT.

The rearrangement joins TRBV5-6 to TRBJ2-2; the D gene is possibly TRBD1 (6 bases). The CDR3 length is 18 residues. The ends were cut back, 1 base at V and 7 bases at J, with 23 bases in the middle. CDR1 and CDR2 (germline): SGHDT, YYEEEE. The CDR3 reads CASSLIGQSVRVGGELFF. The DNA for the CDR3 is TGTGCCAGCAGCTTGATTGGACAGTCCGTGCGGGTGGGCGGGGAGCTGTTTTTT. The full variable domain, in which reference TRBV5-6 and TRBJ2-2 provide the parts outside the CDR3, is DAGVTQSPTHLIKTRGQQVTLRCSPKSGHDTVSWYQQALGQGPQFIFQYYEEEERQRGNFPDRFSGHQFPNYSSELNVNALLLGDSALYLCASSLIGQSVRVGGELFFGEGSRLTVL.

The CDR3 DNA reads as TGTGCCAGCATTGACCGGGACCAACCCTACGAGCAGTACTTC. Its translation is CASIDRDQPYEQYF. The chain combines TRBV13 with TRBJ2-7; D possibly matches TRBD1 or TRBD2 (5 bases each). Germline V gene lookup returns CDR1 PRHDT and CDR2 FYEKMQ (reference sequence). The CDR3 has 14 amino acids. Trimming removed 7 bases from V and 2 bases from J, with 15 bases in between.